A single TCR beta chain is shown here with its context. Its antigen is still unknown. The CDR3 totals 12 residues. V trimming: 3 bases; J trimming: 3 bases; junction bases outside the gene matches: 1. Looked up from germline, CDR1 is GTSNPN and CDR2 is SVGIG (reference sequence). The entry originates in a study of cytomegalovirus exposure and HLA in healthy donors. Vbeta (60) and Jbeta (13) primers were used in the PCR. Generated by immunoSEQ multiplex PCR, the TCRdb table keeps only in-frame clones and is missing some. The sample gives about 97,000 clones, around three quarters of which show up once; around 3% is in the top ten. Study-wide results and limits: A later analysis, which compared TCR beta chains of equal frequency, found the HLA-associated ones more clonally expanded. Despite most TCR sequences being rare, some public TCRs occurred in many donors.

V gene TRBV30 combines with J gene TRBJ2-7, with 8 bases aligning to TRBD1. The clonotype was recovered from a male donor in good health and CMV-seropositive. Material for sequencing was PBMCs. The CDR3 nucleotides are TGTGCCTGGAGAGGACAGGGCTACGAGCAGTACTTC. It translates to CAWRGQGYEQYF.